These 9 T cell receptor beta chains came from one sample sequenced in a study of cytomegalovirus exposure and HLA in healthy donors. PCR was performed using 60 Vbeta and 13 Jbeta primers. Method: immunoSEQ multiplex PCR; TCRdb's copy keeps in-frame clones and lacks some. The sample holds 150,000 to 200,000 clones, around 76% seen once. The sequencing sample was made of PBMCs. The receptors stem from a female donor in good health and CMV-seronegative.

A word on this clone: The same CDR3 is also encoded by other DNA sequences in this sample. V and J are TRBV9 and TRBJ1-2, with 8 bases fitting TRBD1. V was pared by 3 bases and J by 11 bases, with 9 bases of the junction left unmatched. Germline V CDR1 and CDR2: SGDLS, YYNGEE. There are 13 residues in the CDR3. DNA of the CDR3: TGTGCCAGCAGCGAGGGATGGACAGGGAGGTACACCTTC. Translated, it gives CASSEGWTGRYTF.

The V call is TRBV18, the J call TRBJ1-3; 8 bases align to TRBD1. The CDR3 has 18 residues. With V trimmed by 2 bases and J by 7 bases, 16 bases remained unmatched. CDR1 and CDR2 (germline): KGHSH, LQKENI. The DNA for the CDR3 is TGTGCCAGCTCACCAAGCCAGGGGGCGAAGTCGGCCGGGAACACCATATATTTT. This translates into CASSPSQGAKSAGNTIYF.

This clone was observed a handful of times. V gene TRBV6-5 combines with J gene TRBJ2-7; the match to TRBD1 covers 8 bases. The CDR3 is 14 amino acids. Germline V gives CDR1 MNHEY, CDR2 SVGAGI. The J segment lost 5 bases and the V segment lost 5 bases, leaving 8 bases of the junction unmatched. CDR3 coding DNA: TGTGCCAGCAGTCCTCCGGACAGGGTCCACGAGCAGTACTTC. This encodes CASSPPDRVHEQYF.

The J gene is TRBJ1-6, the V gene TRBV6-4; unclear D gene. The CDR3 contains 16 residues. V was pared by 0 bases and J by 10 bases, with 16 bases between. Germline CDR1 is MRHNA and CDR2 is SNTAGT. CDR3 bases: TGTGCCAGCAGTGACTCGGTCAGACCGACGGGGTCACCCCTCCACTTT. Amino acid sequence: CASSDSVRPTGSPLHF.

V usage is TRBV7-6 and J usage is TRBJ1-3; D is unresolved. CDR3 length equals 20 residues. The germline V gene encodes CDR1 SGHVS and CDR2 FNYEAQ. The V end was cut by 1 base, the J end by 4 bases, with 26 bases between. CDR3 in amino acids: CASSLVSGPNTDSRGNTIYF. As DNA, the CDR3 is TGTGCCAGCAGCTTAGTTAGCGGCCCAAACACAGACTCTCGGGGAAACACCATATATTTT.

The rearrangement links TRBV7-2 to TRBJ2-1; TRBD2 might be the D (6 bases). This CDR3 has 16 residues. CDR1 and CDR2 (germline): SGHTA, FQGNSA. Trimming shortened V by 2 bases and J by 5 bases, and 16 bases separated the two germline ends. The CDR3 DNA follows: TGTGCCAGCAGCTTAAGTATAGGGACGGGGGACAATGAGCAGTTCTTC. Translation: CASSLSIGTGDNEQFF.

The chain couples TRBV7-9 to TRBJ1-2, with 11 bases matching TRBD1. This CDR3 is built from 15 residues. CDR1 SEHNR and CDR2 FQNEAQ come from the germline V gene (reference sequence). Unmatched junction bases numbered 6, after V lost 5 bases and J lost 4 bases. The CDR3 bases are TGTGCCAGCAGCATAAACGGACAGGGGGCCTATGGCTACACCTTC. Translated: CASSINGQGAYGYTF.

This clone was seen a few times. Written as DNA, the CDR3 is TGTGCCAGCAGCCCCGGACTAGTTCCAGATACGCAGTATTTT. It encodes CASSPGLVPDTQYF. The rearrangement joins TRBV9 to TRBJ2-3; 7 bases agree with TRBD2. Per germline, CDR1 SGDLS and CDR2 YYNGEE. CDR3 length: 14 amino acids. The V segment lost 4 bases and the J segment 4 bases; nucleotides outside the gene matches: 6.

The rearrangement uses TRBV5-1 and TRBJ2-2; D gene ambiguous. This CDR3 contains 14 residues. Germline V gene lookup returns CDR1 SGHRS and CDR2 YFSETQ. V dropped 0 bases and J dropped 4 bases, with 7 bases sitting between them. CDR3: CASSLGLGTGELFF. Written as DNA, the CDR3 is TGCGCCAGCAGCTTGGGACTCGGCACCGGGGAGCTGTTTTTT.